One sample yielded the 25 T cell receptor beta chains listed below, sequenced in a study of blood T cell repertoires in COVID-19. The assay was immunoSEQ multiplex PCR, and TCRdb's table has in-frame clones only and misses some. The profile shows 200,000 to 250,000 clones, about 82% of them singletons. Sample: peripheral blood. All receptors derive from a man aged 80 or over with acute or convalescent COVID-19.

This chain uses TRBV19 with TRBJ2-2; 13 bases are shared with TRBD2. This CDR3 has 18 amino acids. V was clipped by 6 bases and J by 1 base; unmatched bases: 8. Germline V CDR1 and CDR2: LNHDA, SQIVND (reference sequence). The CDR3 nucleotides are TGTGCCAGTAGCAAAGGGGGACTAGCGGGGAGGAACACCGGGGAGCTGTTTTTT. Translated: CASSKGGLAGRNTGELFF.

This chain joins TRBV19 and TRBJ2-2; 7 nucleotides match TRBD1. Germline V gene lookup returns CDR1 LNHDA and CDR2 SQIVND (reference sequence). The length of the CDR3 is 14 residues. With 6 bases clipped from V and 4 bases from J, the junction kept 5 bases outside the gene matches. CDR3 nucleotides: TGTGCCAGTAGCTTGACAGGGCCCACCGGGGAGCTGTTTTTT. This translates into CASSLTGPTGELFF.

The rearrangement links TRBV28 to TRBJ2-1; weak D call: TRBD1 (6 bases). Looked up from germline, CDR1 is MDHEN and CDR2 is SYDVKM. The germline V and J ends were trimmed by 6 bases and 13 bases, with 16 bases remaining between them. CDR3 length: 12 residues. CDR3 DNA: TGTGCCAGCAGCACAGGGTTAGGGTACCAGTTCTTC. Its translation is CASSTGLGYQFF.

J is TRBJ2-7 and V is TRBV27, with TRBD2 matching over 11 bases. Germline V gene sequence: CDR1 MNHEY, CDR2 SMNVEV (reference sequence). The CDR3 has 15 residues. J was trimmed by 2 bases and V by 3 bases; bases with no gene match: 3. The CDR3 coding sequence is TGTGCCAGCAGTTTCCGGACTAGCGGGCCCTACGAGCAGTACTTC. Its translation: CASSFRTSGPYEQYF.

This clone was counted only a few times. V gene TRBV2 combines with J gene TRBJ1-5, with D perhaps TRBD1 (5 bases). V was pared by 4 bases and J by 6 bases, with 16 bases between. The germline V gene encodes CDR1 SNHLY and CDR2 FYNNEI. The CDR3 has 15 amino acids. The CDR3 coding sequence is TGTGCCAGCAGTGTAGAGACAGCCACCGGTCAGCCCCAGCATTTT. Translation gives CASSVETATGQPQHF.

The chain links TRBV2 to TRBJ1-3, with 8 bases fitting TRBD1. CDR1 and CDR2 (germline): SNHLY, FYNNEI. J gave up 7 bases and V 4 bases, and 3 bases lay outside the gene matches. This CDR3 is 13 amino acids long. This chain's CDR3 is CASSGNRGNTIYF. The DNA for the CDR3 is TGTGCCAGCAGTGGTAACAGGGGGAACACCATATATTTT. Together with reference TRBV2 and TRBJ1-3, the CDR3 gives the full variable domain: EPEVTQTPSHQVTQMGQEVILRCVPISNHLYFYWYRQILGQKVEFLVSFYNNEISEKSEIFDDQFSVERPDGSNFTLKIRSTKLEDSAMYFCASSGNRGNTIYFGEGSWLTVV.

The gene calls are TRBV4-3 and TRBJ1-2; D perhaps matches TRBD1 (6 bases). Trimming took off 3 bases at V and 3 bases at J, with 17 bases between the two ends. CDR1 is LGHNA, CDR2 YSLEER, per germline. CDR3 length: 16 residues. The CDR3 DNA is TGCGCCAGCAGCCAGGCTGGGGGCGCGCGTGACTATGGCTACACCTTC. Translating it yields CASSQAGGARDYGYTF.

V gene TRBV25-1 combines with J gene TRBJ2-1; 11 nucleotides line up with TRBD2. The length of the CDR3 is 15 residues. From germline, CDR1 is MGHDK and CDR2 SYGVNS. J was trimmed by 7 bases and V by 3 bases; bases with no gene match: 5. For the CDR3, the DNA is TGTGCCAGCAGTGACACTAGCGGGGGTTGGAATGAGCAGTTCTTC. Protein sequence: CASSDTSGGWNEQFF. The full variable domain, its missing parts supplied by reference TRBV25-1 and TRBJ2-1, is EADIYQTPRYLVIGTGKKITLECSQTMGHDKMYWYQQDPGMELHLIHYSYGVNSTEKGDLSSESTVSRIRTEHFPLTLESARPSHTSQYLCASSDTSGGWNEQFFGPGTRLTVL.

The chain employs TRBV27 and TRBJ1-3; D possibly corresponds to TRBD1 (5 bases). CDR3 length: 16 residues. Germline-derived CDR1 and CDR2 are MNHEY and SMNVEV (reference sequence). The V and J ends lost 5 bases and 0 bases respectively, with 14 bases between them. The CDR3 here is CASSPQGLLSGNTIYF. The CDR3 bases are TGTGCCAGCAGTCCCCAGGGTCTTCTCTCTGGAAACACCATATATTTT.

The chain is built from TRBV3-1 (or the pseudogene TRBV3-2) and TRBJ2-1, with 7 bases fitting TRBD1. V was pared by 5 bases and J by 9 bases, with 7 bases of the junction left unmatched. Germline V gene sequence: CDR1 LGHDT, CDR2 YNNKEL (reference sequence). This CDR3 is built from 13 residues. The CDR3, as DNA: TGTGCCAGCAGCTACAGGGGTTCGGGTGAGCAGTTCTTC. It is translated as CASSYRGSGEQFF.

J is TRBJ2-7 and V is TRBV5-1, with 9 positions matching TRBD2. This CDR3 contains 15 residues. Looked up from germline, CDR1 is SGHRS and CDR2 is YFSETQ. The V segment lost 2 bases and the J segment 3 bases; nucleotides outside the gene matches: 6. CDR3: CASSFGLAGIYEQYF. The CDR3 coding sequence is TGCGCCAGCAGCTTTGGCCTAGCGGGGATCTACGAGCAGTACTTC.

V usage is TRBV12-3 or TRBV12-4 and J usage is TRBJ1-2; D unresolved. This CDR3 comprises 13 residues. Trimming removed 6 bases at V and 2 bases at J, with 10 bases between. CDR3 sequence: CASSLTQNYGYTF. CDR3 DNA sequence: TGTGCCAGCAGCCTGACACAAAACTATGGCTACACCTTC.

This clone was seen a single time. The chain is built from TRBV20-1 and TRBJ2-7; 8 bases align to TRBD1. The germline V gene has CDR1 DFQATT and CDR2 SNEGSKA (reference sequence). The CDR3 runs to 11 residues. The ends lost 6 bases at V and 6 bases at J; junction bases unmatched: 4. CDR3 DNA: TGCAGTGCACCAGGGGGCCCCGAGCAGTACTTC. Residues: CSAPGGPEQYF.

In nucleotides, the CDR3 is TGCGCCAGCAGTCTCCTAGAAAGCTCCTACAATGAGCAGTTCTTC. Protein sequence: CASSLLESSYNEQFF. The chain has TRBV5-1 and TRBJ2-1; D ambiguous. CDR3 length: 15 amino acids. The germline gives CDR1 SGHRS, CDR2 YFSETQ. Trimming left V 5 bases short and J 0 bases short, with 12 bases between.

The chain is built from TRBV5-1 and TRBJ2-7, with 10 positions matching TRBD2. The V and J ends lost 0 bases and 4 bases, in that order; junction bases with no gene match: 4. Per the germline V gene, CDR1 is SGHRS and CDR2 is YFSETQ. The CDR3 extends over 15 amino acids. The CDR3, as DNA: TGCGCCAGCAGCTTGGATCTAGCGGGAGTTTACGAGCAGTACTTC. It specifies CASSLDLAGVYEQYF.

The chain's CDR3 is CATSDRQGESEKLFF. The DNA for the CDR3 is TGTGCCACCAGTGATAGACAGGGGGAGTCTGAAAAACTGTTTTTT. The V gene is TRBV24-1, the J gene TRBJ1-4; 9 nucleotides match TRBD1. The CDR3 consists of 15 residues. Germline trimming cut 3 bases from V and 7 bases from J; bases unmatched to any gene: 5. Germline V gene lookup returns CDR1 KGHDR and CDR2 SFDVKD.

The chain uses TRBV10-3 and TRBJ1-2, with D possibly TRBD1 on 6 matching bases. The length of the CDR3 is 14 residues. Germline V gene data show CDR1 as ENHRY and CDR2 as SYGVKD. V was cut by 3 bases and J by 2 bases, with 10 bases left in between. Written as DNA, the CDR3 is TGTGCCATCAGTGAACTACAGGGAAACTATGGCTACACCTTC. It translates to CAISELQGNYGYTF.

This clone was seen a handful of times. The CDR3 sequence is CATSRGGGLAVDNEQFF. The CDR3 DNA is TGTGCCACCAGCAGAGGCGGCGGACTAGCGGTCGACAATGAGCAGTTCTTC. The chain recombines TRBV15 with TRBJ2-1, with 10 nucleotides matching TRBD2. Germline-derived CDR1 and CDR2 are LNHNV and YYDKDF (reference sequence). The V and J ends lost 1 base and 5 bases, in that order; junction bases with no gene match: 8. This CDR3 is 17 amino acids long.

This clone occurred many times. This CDR3 is CASSHATGTKNPYEQYF. As DNA, the CDR3 is TGCGCCAGCAGCCACGCAACCGGGACAAAAAACCCCTACGAGCAGTACTTC. The chain carries TRBV4-1 and TRBJ2-7, with TRBD1 as a possible D gene (6 bases). CDR3 length: 17 amino acids. Trimming left V 3 bases short and J 2 bases short, with 20 bases between. From germline, CDR1 is MGHRA and CDR2 YSYEKL.

J is TRBJ2-1 and V is TRBV6-2 or TRBV6-3; 8 nucleotides align to TRBD2. In germline, CDR1 is MNHEY, CDR2 SVGEGT. The V and J ends lost 0 bases and 2 bases, in that order; junction bases with no gene match: 6. The CDR3 contains 17 residues. The CDR3 loop is CASSYSAGRGAYNEQFF. The CDR3 DNA is TGTGCCAGCAGTTACTCGGCCGGGAGGGGTGCCTACAATGAGCAGTTCTTC.

This clone has only one observation. The rearrangement links TRBV20-1 to TRBJ1-5; D remains ambiguous. The germline gives CDR1 DFQATT, CDR2 SNEGSKA (reference sequence). Trimming removed 3 bases from V and 2 bases from J, with 11 bases in between. The CDR3 covers 14 residues. In DNA, the CDR3 is TGCAGTGCTAGTCCCGCGGCTGGCAATCAGCCCCAGCATTTT. The encoded protein is CSASPAAGNQPQHF.

The rearrangement links TRBV10-3 to TRBJ2-3, with a possible D match to TRBD2 (5 bases). V lost 8 bases and J 7 bases, leaving 10 bases between the germline ends. From germline, CDR1 is ENHRY and CDR2 SYGVKD. The CDR3 spans 11 residues. CDR3 loop: CAIAWEYTQYF. CDR3 DNA sequence: TGTGCCATCGCATGGGAGTATACGCAGTATTTT.

The rearrangement uses TRBV19 and TRBJ1-5; D unclear. The CDR3 totals 15 residues. CDR1 LNHDA and CDR2 SQIVND come from the germline V gene (reference sequence). Trimming stripped 5 bases from V and 3 bases from J, with 14 bases between. Here the CDR3 DNA reads TGTGCCAGTAGTGTCGAGAGTGATTCCAATCAGCCCCAGCATTTT. It specifies CASSVESDSNQPQHF. The whole variable domain, remainder taken from reference TRBV19 and TRBJ1-5, is DGGITQSPKYLFRKEGQNVTLSCEQNLNHDAMYWYRQDPGQGLRLIYYSQIVNDFQKGDIAEGYSVSREKKESFPLTVTSAQKNPTAFYLCASSVESDSNQPQHFGDGTRLSIL.

The chain links TRBV6-5 to TRBJ1-3; no definite D call. Trimming removed 0 bases at V and 0 bases at J, with 9 bases between. Germline CDR1 reads MNHEY; CDR2 reads SVGAGI. The CDR3 extends over 16 amino acids. CDR3 loop: CASSYSRFGSGNTIYF. The CDR3 DNA reads TGTGCCAGCAGTTACTCCCGATTCGGCTCTGGAAACACCATATATTTT.

This sequence joins TRBV10-2 and TRBJ1-2; the D is unclear. V gave up 6 bases and J gave up 2 bases, with 22 bases separating them. The CDR3 contains 17 residues. Germline CDR1 WSHSY, CDR2 SAAADI. The CDR3 coding sequence is TGCGCCAGCAGCCATGTGGTGGGCCCAACCCCCAACTATGGCTACACCTTC. Amino acids: CASSHVVGPTPNYGYTF.